This note documents a single TCR beta chain sequence. The antigen is unknown. No DNA is given; TCRdb re-called the 5' RACE reads and lists each CDR3 protein once. The table lists 150,000 or so distinct CDR3 sequences. These data are taken from a study of monozygotic twins with inflammatory bowel disease. Notes on the study in general: IBD patients carried less diverse TCRbeta repertoires (inverse Simpson) than healthy co-twins. Reduced clonotype sharing with other individuals was observed in IBD patients relative to healthy twins, especially with disease activity.

CDR1 is MNHEY and CDR2 is SMNVEV in the germline V gene (reference sequence). The CDR3 sequence is 14 residues long. The V and J genes are TRBV27 and TRBJ1-1. The source is a human donor with ulcerative colitis or Crohn's disease, or a healthy co-twin of an affected twin (not recorded which). Input material: blood. The CDR3 here is CASSFGTAGTEAFF.